Shown below are 17 T cell receptor beta chains from a single sample sequenced in a study of chemoradiotherapy in HPV16-positive cancers. The method was immunoSEQ multiplex PCR; TCRdb's version includes in-frame clones alone and lacks a portion of them. The profile covers tens of thousands of clones, with around 90% appearing a single time and approximately 3.5% taken by the ten largest. Specimen: blood, collected from a patient who underwent chemoradiotherapy. These receptors came from a human donor with HPV-associated anogenital cancer.

The V gene is TRBV12-5, the J gene TRBJ1-2; a weak D match, TRBD1 (5 bases). Between the trimmed V and J ends, which lost 0 bases and 13 bases, there was a span of 12 bases. The CDR3 contains 12 residues. Germline lookup yields CDR1 LGHNT and CDR2 FRNRAP. CDR3 coding DNA: TGTGCTAGTGGTTTGGTACTGGGGGGTCCCACCTTC. Its protein product is CASGLVLGGPTF.

The chain joins TRBV19 to TRBJ2-1, with 10 positions matching TRBD1. The CDR3 loop spans 15 amino acids. V lost 5 bases, J lost 8 bases, and 9 bases stayed unmatched. Germline V gene lookup returns CDR1 LNHDA and CDR2 SQIVND (reference sequence). CDR3 loop: CASSSSGTGVYEQFF. The CDR3 DNA sequence: TGTGCCAGTAGTTCCTCCGGGACAGGGGTGTATGAGCAGTTCTTC. The complete variable domain, with remaining parts taken from reference TRBV19 and TRBJ2-1, reads DGGITQSPKYLFRKEGQNVTLSCEQNLNHDAMYWYRQDPGQGLRLIYYSQIVNDFQKGDIAEGYSVSREKKESFPLTVTSAQKNPTAFYLCASSSSGTGVYEQFFGPGTRLTVL.

The genes are TRBV4-3 and TRBJ1-2; D is undetermined. V gave up 0 bases and J gave up 7 bases, with 9 bases separating them. Germline V gene data show CDR1 as LGHNA and CDR2 as YSLEER. The CDR3 is 13 amino acids. The CDR3 here is CASSQEGGIGYTF. CDR3 sequence (DNA): TGCGCCAGCAGCCAAGAGGGAGGGATTGGCTACACCTTC.

V usage is TRBV5-1 and J usage is TRBJ2-5; 10 bases agree with TRBD1. This CDR3 has 16 amino acids. V dropped 4 bases and J dropped 5; count of bases not matched to a gene: 11. Germline loops: CDR1 SGHRS, CDR2 YFSETQ. The CDR3, as DNA: TGCGCCAGCAGCCTGTGGACAGGGGGAGGAGAGGAGACCCAGTACTTC. It yields the protein CASSLWTGGGEETQYF.

The V and J genes are TRBV7-2 and TRBJ2-7, with D perhaps TRBD1 (6 bases). CDR3 length: 15 amino acids. Germline CDR1 SGHTA, CDR2 FQGNSA. The V end was cut by 0 bases, the J end by 4 bases, with 13 bases between. CDR3: CASSLAQGGMYEQYF. In DNA form, the CDR3 reads TGTGCCAGCAGCTTAGCACAGGGTGGGATGTACGAGCAGTACTTC. The entire variable domain, with the rest obtained from reference TRBV7-2 and TRBJ2-7, is as follows: GAGVSQSPSNKVTEKGKDVELRCDPISGHTALYWYRQSLGQGLEFLIYFQGNSAPDKSGLPSDRFSAERTGGSVSTLTIQRTQQEDSAVYLCASSLAQGGMYEQYFGPGTRLTVT.

V gene TRBV9 combines with J gene TRBJ2-1, with a possible D match to TRBD1 (5 bases). CDR1 is SGDLS, CDR2 YYNGEE, per germline. This CDR3 has 15 amino acids. With 4 bases removed from V and 2 bases from J, the gap between germline ends came to 13 bases. The CDR3 DNA follows: TGTGCCAGCAGCCTACAGGAGTTAACCTACAATGAGCAGTTCTTC. Encoded protein: CASSLQELTYNEQFF.

This clone was detected once. The gene calls are TRBV6-5 and TRBJ2-1; weak D call: TRBD2 (6 bases). Trimming shortened V by 8 bases and J by 4 bases, and 18 bases separated the two germline ends. The germline CDR1 and CDR2 sequences are MNHEY and SVGAGI. This CDR3 has 15 residues. DNA of the CDR3: TGTGCCAGCCGTCGGGACTCACAAATATACAATGAGCAGTTCTTC. Encoded protein: CASRRDSQIYNEQFF.

The chain links TRBV6-5 to TRBJ2-7; D is perhaps TRBD1 (5 bases). Trimming removed 2 bases at V and 0 bases at J, with 11 bases between. Germline CDR1 reads MNHEY; CDR2 reads SVGAGI. The CDR3 has 15 amino acids. CDR3 sequence: CASSYRDRFSYEQYF. CDR3 DNA: TGTGCCAGCAGTTACCGTGACAGATTCTCCTACGAGCAGTACTTC.

The chain has TRBV29-1 and TRBJ1-1; D perhaps matches TRBD1 (6 bases). Trimming removed 4 bases from V and 4 bases from J, with 10 bases in between. Germline CDR1 and CDR2: SQVTM and ANQGSEA. The CDR3 covers 12 residues. CDR3: CSVAGQTTEAFF. The DNA of the CDR3 is TGCAGCGTTGCTGGACAGACCACTGAAGCTTTCTTT.

The V gene is TRBV18, the J gene TRBJ1-3; 8 bases are a match to TRBD1. The V gene end was trimmed by 6 bases and the J gene end by 5 bases; junction bases not matched to a gene: 3. The CDR3 consists of 13 residues. CDR1 and CDR2 (germline): KGHSH, LQKENI. The CDR3 sequence is CASSGQGRNTIYF. The CDR3 nucleotides read TGTGCCAGCTCCGGACAGGGCAGAAACACCATATATTTT.

The CDR3 is CASSFGTRNTGELFF. The CDR3, as DNA: TGTGCCAGCAGTTTTGGGACTCGGAACACCGGGGAGCTGTTTTTT. The chain is built from TRBV27 and TRBJ2-2, with a possible D match to TRBD2 (6 bases). Between the trimmed V and J ends, which lost 3 bases and 1 base, there was a span of 9 bases. The length of the CDR3 is 15 residues. Germline loops: CDR1 MNHEY, CDR2 SMNVEV (reference sequence).

This clone was recorded only once. This rearrangement joins TRBV7-9 to TRBJ1-4, with D possibly TRBD1 on 6 matching bases. The germline V gene has CDR1 SEHNR and CDR2 FQNEAQ (reference sequence). The ends were cut back, 5 bases at V and 11 bases at J, with 18 bases in the middle. The CDR3 is made up of 14 amino acids. The CDR3: CASSLDQGTRKLFF. CDR3 coding DNA: TGTGCCAGCAGCCTTGATCAGGGGACGAGGAAACTGTTTTTT.

Comment on this clone: Sequence at one end of the junction differs from germline and may be a read error. The J gene is TRBJ1-4, the V gene TRBV2, with 7 bases fitting TRBD1. Germline CDR1 SNHLY, CDR2 FYNNEI. The CDR3 contains 14 residues. In DNA, the CDR3 is TGTGCCAGCAATGAACGGGACAGTATCAAAAAACTGTTTTTT. It encodes CASNERDSIKKLFF.

The genes are TRBV15 and TRBJ1-5; the D is unclear. CDR1 and CDR2 (germline): LNHNV, YYDKDF (reference sequence). This CDR3 has 13 amino acids. Trimming removed 6 bases from V and 6 bases from J, with 12 bases in between. The CDR3 nucleotides are TGTGCCACCAGTATAGAGGCTGGTCAGCCCCAGCATTTT. The encoded protein is CATSIEAGQPQHF.

The V gene is TRBV30, the J gene TRBJ2-3, with 9 bases aligning to TRBD2. J lost 4 bases, V lost 1 base, and 6 bases had no gene match. Germline V gene data show CDR1 as GTSNPN and CDR2 as SVGIG (reference sequence). The CDR3 is 15 amino acids. DNA of the CDR3: TGTGCCTGGAGTGAATCTAGCGGGATCGCAGATACGCAGTATTTT. Its protein is CAWSESSGIADTQYF.

This clone was seen more than once but under ten times. The rearrangement uses TRBV6-1 and TRBJ1-2; D is unresolved. This CDR3 region has 13 residues. Germline V CDR1 and CDR2: MNHNS, SASEGT. With 4 bases removed from V and 1 base from J, the gap between germline ends came to 7 bases. Here the CDR3 reads CASSGESNYGYTF. The DNA for the CDR3 is TGTGCCAGCAGTGGCGAAAGTAACTATGGCTACACCTTC.

This clone has only a few counts. V and J are TRBV18 and TRBJ2-7; 9 bases are a match to TRBD1. J was trimmed by 2 bases and V by 5 bases; bases with no gene match: 7. Per the germline V gene, CDR1 is KGHSH and CDR2 is LQKENI. This CDR3 region has 15 residues. CDR3 in DNA: TGTGCCAGCTCAGTAGGACAGGGGTTTACCTACGAGCAGTACTTC. The encoded protein is CASSVGQGFTYEQYF. Drawing the rest from reference TRBV18 and TRBJ2-7, the complete variable domain is NAGVMQNPRHLVRRRGQEARLRCSPMKGHSHVYWYRQLPEEGLKFMVYLQKENIIDESGMPKERFSAEFPKEGPSILRIQQVVRGDSAAYFCASSVGQGFTYEQYFGPGTRLTVT.